Each of the 26 T cell receptor beta chains below was sequenced from the same sample in a study of cytotoxic CD8 clonotypes in ibrutinib-treated CLL (dated by TCRdb to about 2021). The sample's time point label, decoded: around 25 months on ibrutinib. Receptors were amplified or captured by the immunoSEQ multiplex PCR assay. This is the immuneACCESS table as TCRdb keeps it, with only in-frame sequences that have V and J called. A part of the clones is gone; compared with another copy, unresolved V genes explain less than half, and the rest is unexplained. A total of about 160,000 clones appear in this sample, around 80% of them only once. About 4.5% of the sample is in the top ten clones. The material was PBMCs, obtained after 24 months of ibrutinib treatment. These receptor sequences come from a human donor with chronic lymphocytic leukemia.

CDR3 residues: CASSPSRGELFF. CDR3 sequence (DNA): TGTGCCAGTAGCCCCAGTCGGGGGGAGCTGTTTTTT. This chain joins TRBV19 and TRBJ2-2; no clear D. The V end lost 6 bases, the J end lost 8 bases, and 10 bases lay between the germline ends. This CDR3 is 12 amino acids long. The V gene's germline CDR1 is LNHDA and CDR2 SQIVND (reference sequence).

The chain links TRBV6-6 to TRBJ1-5; D may be TRBD1 (6 bases). Per germline, CDR1 MNHNY and CDR2 SVGAGI (reference sequence). The CDR3 sequence is 14 residues long. Between the trimmed V and J ends, which lost 8 bases and 1 base, there was a span of 12 bases. DNA of the CDR3: TGTGCCAGCGACGGGGGCAGAAGCAATCAGCCCCAGCATTTT. Translated: CASDGGRSNQPQHF.

This chain joins TRBV14 and TRBJ2-3; TRBD2 aligns across 7 bases. The CDR3 has 15 residues. In germline, CDR1 is SGHDN, CDR2 FVKESK. Trimming removed 1 base from V and 1 base from J; junction bases left unmatched: 2. In DNA form, the CDR3 reads TGTGCCAGCAGCCAAGTTGCGGGGGGCACAGATACGCAGTATTTT. This sequence encodes CASSQVAGGTDTQYF.

V usage is TRBV9 and J usage is TRBJ2-7; D is uncertain. Germline CDR1 reads SGDLS; CDR2 reads YYNGEE. This CDR3 spans 12 amino acids. V was pared by 0 bases and J by 4 bases, with 5 bases between. The CDR3 DNA is TGTGCCAGCAGCGTAGTACGGTACGAGCAGTACTTC. It codes for CASSVVRYEQYF.

The chain is built from TRBV28 and TRBJ1-1; D remains ambiguous. CDR1 and CDR2 (germline): MDHEN, SYDVKM. V lost 8 bases and J lost 0, with 16 bases in between. The CDR3 length is 15 residues. Here the CDR3 reads CASPTELPMNTEAFF. The CDR3 bases are TGTGCCAGCCCTACAGAGTTACCCATGAACACTGAAGCTTTCTTT.

The rearrangement links TRBV30 to TRBJ2-2; perhaps D is TRBD1 or TRBD2 (6 bases each). The V gene's germline CDR1 is GTSNPN and CDR2 SVGIG (reference sequence). The length of the CDR3 is 13 residues. V was pared by 3 bases and J by 4 bases, with 9 bases between. The CDR3 region is CAWREGGTGELFF. The CDR3 DNA is TGTGCCTGGAGGGAGGGGGGCACCGGGGAGCTGTTTTTT.

The rearrangement uses TRBV5-1 and TRBJ2-2, with 7 bases aligning to TRBD1. V lost 2 bases and J lost 0; bases outside the gene matches: 4. From germline, CDR1 is SGHRS and CDR2 YFSETQ. This CDR3 spans 16 amino acids. In nucleotides, the CDR3 is TGCGCCAGCAGCTTAGGCAGGGGGACGAACACCGGGGAGCTGTTTTTT. Protein: CASSLGRGTNTGELFF.

This clone was counted once. The V and J genes are TRBV30 and TRBJ2-6; 9 positions agree with TRBD1. Looked up from germline, CDR1 is GTSNPN and CDR2 is SVGIG (reference sequence). The CDR3 consists of 17 residues. Trimming removed 7 bases from V and 0 bases from J; junction bases left unmatched: 10. The CDR3 bases are TGTGCCTTCCAGCCCGGGACAGGGCCCTCTGGGGCCAACGTCCTGACTTTC. Protein product: CAFQPGTGPSGANVLTF.

This clone has only one observation. V usage is TRBV2 and J usage is TRBJ1-5; D uncertain. V dropped 7 bases and J dropped 3 bases, with 10 bases sitting between them. This CDR3 has 13 residues. Germline loops: CDR1 SNHLY, CDR2 FYNNEI. DNA of the CDR3: TGTGCCAGCATCGAAACAGTCAATCAGCCCCAGCATTTT. Its translation: CASIETVNQPQHF.

V is TRBV7-9 and J is TRBJ1-2, with D possibly being TRBD1 (5 bases). CDR1 and CDR2 from the germline V gene are SEHNR and FQNEAQ (reference sequence). The CDR3 spans 14 residues. V was clipped by 3 bases and J by 1 base, with 9 bases between them. The CDR3 nucleotides read TGTGCCAGCAGCTTGGGGGGAGATAACTATGGCTACACCTTC. Its protein is CASSLGGDNYGYTF.

This clone was recorded once. V is TRBV5-1 and J is TRBJ2-7; D unclear. The germline CDR1 and CDR2 sequences are SGHRS and YFSETQ. The V end was cut by 1 base, the J end by 7 bases, with 12 bases between. The CDR3 length is 13 residues. The CDR3 region is CASSLFTLGEQYF. The CDR3 nucleotides are TGCGCCAGCAGCTTGTTTACCTTGGGGGAGCAGTACTTC.

The chain carries TRBV6-5 and TRBJ2-1; 12 nucleotides match TRBD2. The CDR3 runs to 13 residues. CDR1 is MNHEY, CDR2 SVGAGI, per germline. The V gene end was trimmed by 7 bases and the J gene end by 6 bases; junction bases not matched to a gene: 1. The CDR3 region is CASKLAGGNEQFF. CDR3 nucleotides: TGTGCCAGCAAACTAGCGGGGGGCAATGAGCAGTTCTTC.

This clone was counted a few times. The chain carries TRBV9 and TRBJ2-7; 9 bases agree with TRBD1. Germline-derived CDR1 and CDR2 are SGDLS and YYNGEE. V gave up 0 bases and J gave up 3 bases; unmatched junction bases: 4. The CDR3 totals 15 residues. The CDR3 DNA follows: TGTGCCAGCAGCGTAGGTGGACAGGGGCACTACGAGCAGTACTTC. Amino acids: CASSVGGQGHYEQYF. The full variable domain, with the rest looked up from reference TRBV9 and TRBJ2-7, is DSGVTQTPKHLITATGQRVTLRCSPRSGDLSVYWYQQSLDQGLQFLIQYYNGEERAKGNILERFSAQQFPDLHSELNLSSLELGDSALYFCASSVGGQGHYEQYFGPGTRLTVT.

The chain combines TRBV5-4 with TRBJ1-1; the D gene is possibly TRBD1 (5 bases). Germline assignment: CDR1 SGHNT and CDR2 YYREEE (reference sequence). Trimming shortened V by 2 bases and J by 5 bases, and 19 bases separated the two germline ends. This CDR3 contains 16 residues. The CDR3 DNA is TGTGCCAGCAGCTTTTCAGCAATCAGGGAGGAAACTGAAGCTTTCTTT. Protein sequence: CASSFSAIREETEAFF.

A few counts support this clone. The V and J genes are TRBV18 and TRBJ1-5; TRBD1 matches at 9 bases. Trimming took 9 bases from V and 7 from J; bases not matched to a gene: 7. Germline-derived CDR1 and CDR2 are KGHSH and LQKENI. This CDR3 region has 13 residues. CDR3 bases: TGTGCCAGTTCGGGGACAGGGAACCAGCCCCAGCATTTT. It codes for CASSGTGNQPQHF.

This sequence joins TRBV4-1 and TRBJ2-1; D unclear. The germline gives CDR1 MGHRA, CDR2 YSYEKL. V lost 1 base and J lost 6, with 16 bases in between. This CDR3 comprises 16 residues. The CDR3, as DNA: TGCGCCAGCAGCCAAGTTGGTTATAGGGCCTCCAATGAGCAGTTCTTC. Translating it yields CASSQVGYRASNEQFF.

The chain couples TRBV18 to TRBJ2-1; D is possibly TRBD1 (6 bases). This CDR3 spans 16 amino acids. Germline CDR1 reads KGHSH; CDR2 reads LQKENI. V was clipped by 6 bases and J by 0 bases, with 15 bases between them. CDR3 sequence reads: CASSHDQGSSYNEQFF. As DNA, the CDR3 is TGTGCCAGCTCCCACGACCAGGGGAGCTCCTACAATGAGCAGTTCTTC.

Only a few counts were recorded for this clone. CDR3 loop: CASSYSGAALTGEQYF. As DNA, the CDR3 is TGTGCCAGCAGTTATAGCGGCGCGGCATTGACGGGAGAGCAGTACTTC. The chain has TRBV6-5 and TRBJ2-7, with D tentatively TRBD2 (6 bases). Trimming removed 3 bases at V and 7 bases at J, with 22 bases between. CDR3 length: 16 residues. Germline V gives CDR1 MNHEY, CDR2 SVGAGI.

A few counts support this clone. This chain links TRBV29-1 with TRBJ1-1; 8 bases are a match to TRBD1. This CDR3 contains 13 residues. Germline-derived CDR1 and CDR2 are SQVTM and ANQGSEA. J lost 4 bases, V lost 6 bases, and 7 bases had no gene match. The CDR3 DNA sequence: TGCAGCGTCCGGACAGGGAAAGGCACTGAAGCTTTCTTT. This translates into CSVRTGKGTEAFF.

This rearrangement joins TRBV6-5 to TRBJ1-6, with 9 bases fitting TRBD1. The germline V gene encodes CDR1 MNHEY and CDR2 SVGAGI. Trimming removed 0 bases from V and 6 bases from J; junction bases left unmatched: 0. The length of the CDR3 is 15 residues. The CDR3 DNA sequence: TGTGCCAGCAGTTACTCGGGACAGGGTAATTCACCCCTCCACTTT. Translated, it gives CASSYSGQGNSPLHF.

This clone has only one observation. The chain couples TRBV5-1 to TRBJ1-1, with TRBD1 matching 7 bases. Germline values: CDR1 SGHRS, CDR2 YFSETQ. J gave up 5 bases and V 2 bases, and 9 bases lay outside the gene matches. There are 15 residues in the CDR3. The CDR3 reads CASSFLTGRSTEAFF. Written as DNA, the CDR3 is TGCGCCAGCAGCTTTTTGACAGGGAGAAGTACTGAAGCTTTCTTT.

This chain connects TRBV28 to TRBJ1-5, with 9 bases fitting TRBD1. The length of the CDR3 is 15 residues. Germline-derived CDR1 and CDR2 are MDHEN and SYDVKM. V was clipped by 4 bases and J by 3 bases; unmatched bases: 4. This CDR3 reads CASSSRQGDNQPQHF. The CDR3 DNA reads as TGTGCCAGCAGTTCACGACAGGGGGACAATCAGCCCCAGCATTTT.

The J gene is TRBJ1-1, the V gene TRBV7-9; TRBD1 matches at 9 bases. The CDR3 sequence is 14 residues long. Losses at the gene ends were 3 bases for V and 5 bases for J; bases not matched to a gene: 4. Germline CDR1 and CDR2: SEHNR and FQNEAQ (reference sequence). The CDR3 spells CASSFTGGSTEAFF. The CDR3 bases are TGTGCCAGCAGCTTTACAGGGGGCTCGACTGAAGCTTTCTTT.

The CDR3 reads CASSPQPPGPRANYGYTF. The DNA for the CDR3 is TGTGCCAGCTCACCACAGCCGCCGGGACCTAGAGCTAACTATGGCTACACCTTC. The chain combines TRBV18 with TRBJ1-2, with a weak D call TRBD1 (5 bases). The length of the CDR3 is 18 residues. In germline, CDR1 is KGHSH, CDR2 LQKENI. Trimming removed 1 base at V and 0 bases at J, with 18 bases between.

The chain recombines TRBV7-2 with TRBJ2-5, with D maybe TRBD1 (6 bases). With 6 bases removed from V and 1 base from J, the gap between germline ends came to 12 bases. The germline V gene has CDR1 SGHTA and CDR2 FQGNSA. This CDR3 contains 14 residues. The CDR3 spells CASSRLRGQETQYF. CDR3 coding DNA: TGTGCCAGCAGTCGACTCAGGGGCCAAGAGACCCAGTACTTC.

This clone is termed medium-sized. This chain uses TRBV12-1 with TRBJ1-6. TRBV12-1 is an annotated pseudogene. This CDR3 spans 13 amino acids. The CDR3 bases are TGTGCCACCGCTCTCCCCTATAATTCACCCCTCCACTTT. This sequence encodes CATALPYNSPLHF.